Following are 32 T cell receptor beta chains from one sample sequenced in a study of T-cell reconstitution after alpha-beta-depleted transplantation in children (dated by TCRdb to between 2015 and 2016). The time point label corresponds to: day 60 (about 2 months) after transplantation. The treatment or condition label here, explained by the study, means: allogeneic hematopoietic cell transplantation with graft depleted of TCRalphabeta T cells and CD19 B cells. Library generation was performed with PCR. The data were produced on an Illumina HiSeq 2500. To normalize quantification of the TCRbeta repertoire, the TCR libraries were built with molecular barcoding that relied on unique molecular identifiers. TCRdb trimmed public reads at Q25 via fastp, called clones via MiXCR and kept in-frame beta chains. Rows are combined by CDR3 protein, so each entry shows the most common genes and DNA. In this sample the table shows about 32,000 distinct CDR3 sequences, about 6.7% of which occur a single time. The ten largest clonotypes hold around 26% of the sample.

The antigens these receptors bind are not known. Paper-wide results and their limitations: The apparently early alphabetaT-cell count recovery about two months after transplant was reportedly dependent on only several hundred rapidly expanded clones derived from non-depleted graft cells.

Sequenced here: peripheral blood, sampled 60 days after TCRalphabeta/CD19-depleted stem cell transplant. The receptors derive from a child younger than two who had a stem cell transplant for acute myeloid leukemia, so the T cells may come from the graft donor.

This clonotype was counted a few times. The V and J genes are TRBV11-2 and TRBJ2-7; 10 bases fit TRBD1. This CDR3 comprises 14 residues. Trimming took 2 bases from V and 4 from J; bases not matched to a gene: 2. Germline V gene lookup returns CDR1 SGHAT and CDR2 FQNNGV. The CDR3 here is CASSLWDRGYEQYF. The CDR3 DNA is TGTGCCAGCAGCTTATGGGACAGGGGTTACGAGCAGTACTTC.

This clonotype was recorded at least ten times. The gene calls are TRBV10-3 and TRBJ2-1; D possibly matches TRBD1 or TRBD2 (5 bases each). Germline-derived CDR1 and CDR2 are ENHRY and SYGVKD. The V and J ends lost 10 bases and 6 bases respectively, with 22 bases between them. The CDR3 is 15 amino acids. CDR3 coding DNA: TGTGCCACCTGCACGCTCCGGGACGCATGCAATGAGCAGTTCTTC. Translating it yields CATCTLRDACNEQFF.

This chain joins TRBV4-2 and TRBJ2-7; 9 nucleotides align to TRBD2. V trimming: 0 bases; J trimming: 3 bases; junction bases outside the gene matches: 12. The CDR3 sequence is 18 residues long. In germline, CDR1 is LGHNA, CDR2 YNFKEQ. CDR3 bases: TGTGCCAGCAGCCAAGAGGAAAACCCAGGCGGGGGGGGCTACGAGCAGTACTTC. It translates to CASSQEENPGGGGYEQYF.

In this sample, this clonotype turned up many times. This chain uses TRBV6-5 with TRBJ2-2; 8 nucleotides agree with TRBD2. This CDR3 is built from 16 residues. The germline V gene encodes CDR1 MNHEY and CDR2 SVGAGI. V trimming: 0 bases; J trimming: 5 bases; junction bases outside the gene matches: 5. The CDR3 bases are TGTGCCAGCAGTTACTCCACTAGCGGAGCGACCGGGGAGCTGTTTTTT. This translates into CASSYSTSGATGELFF.

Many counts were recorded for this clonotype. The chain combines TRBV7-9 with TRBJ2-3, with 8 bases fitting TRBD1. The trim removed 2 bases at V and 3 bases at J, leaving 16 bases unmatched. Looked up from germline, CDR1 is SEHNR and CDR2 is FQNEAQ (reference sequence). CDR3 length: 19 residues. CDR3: CASSLSEIWYQGATDTQYF. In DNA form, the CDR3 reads TGTGCCAGCAGCTTATCGGAAATCTGGTATCAGGGGGCAACAGATACGCAGTATTTT.

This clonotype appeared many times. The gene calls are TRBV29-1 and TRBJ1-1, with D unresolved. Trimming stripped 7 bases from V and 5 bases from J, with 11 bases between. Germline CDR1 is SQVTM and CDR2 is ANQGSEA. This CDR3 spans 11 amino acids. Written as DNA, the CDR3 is TGCAGCGCCGAAAGTAGGACTGAAGCTTTCTTT. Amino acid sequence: CSAESRTEAFF. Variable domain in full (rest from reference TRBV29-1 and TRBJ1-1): SAVISQKPSRDICQRGTSLTIQCQVDSQVTMMFWYRQQPGQSLTLIATANQGSEATYESGFVIDKFPISRPNLTFSTLTVSNMSPEDSSIYLCSAESRTEAFFGQGTRLTVV.

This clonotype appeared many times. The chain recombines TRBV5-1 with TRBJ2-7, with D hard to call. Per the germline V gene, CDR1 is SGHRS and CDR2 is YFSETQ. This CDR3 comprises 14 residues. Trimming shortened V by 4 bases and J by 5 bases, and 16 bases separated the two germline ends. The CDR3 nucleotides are TGCGCCAGCAGCCTAGAGGATCAGAGAGACGAGCAGTACTTC. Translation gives CASSLEDQRDEQYF.

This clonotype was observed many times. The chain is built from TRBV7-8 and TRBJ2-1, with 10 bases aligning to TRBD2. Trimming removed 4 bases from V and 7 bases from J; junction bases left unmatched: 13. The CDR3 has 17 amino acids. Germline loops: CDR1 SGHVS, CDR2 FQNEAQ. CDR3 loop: CASSYRLMGLASNEQFF. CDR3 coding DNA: TGTGCCAGCAGCTACCGGCTAATGGGACTAGCGTCAAATGAGCAGTTCTTC.

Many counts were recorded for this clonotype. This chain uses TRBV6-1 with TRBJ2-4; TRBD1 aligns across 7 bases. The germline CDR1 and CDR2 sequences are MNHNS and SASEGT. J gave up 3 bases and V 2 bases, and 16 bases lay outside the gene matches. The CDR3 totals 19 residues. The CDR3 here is CASSERGGVFDDDKNIQYF. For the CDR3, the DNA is TGTGCCAGCAGTGAACGAGGGGGCGTGTTCGACGATGACAAAAACATTCAGTACTTC.

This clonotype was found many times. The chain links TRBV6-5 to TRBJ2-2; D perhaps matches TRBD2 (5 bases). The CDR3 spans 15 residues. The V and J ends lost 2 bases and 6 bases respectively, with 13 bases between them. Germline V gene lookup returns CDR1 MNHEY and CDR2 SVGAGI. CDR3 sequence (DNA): TGTGCCAGCAGTTACCTCAACCGGCGGGCCGGGGAGCTGTTTTTT. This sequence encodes CASSYLNRRAGELFF.

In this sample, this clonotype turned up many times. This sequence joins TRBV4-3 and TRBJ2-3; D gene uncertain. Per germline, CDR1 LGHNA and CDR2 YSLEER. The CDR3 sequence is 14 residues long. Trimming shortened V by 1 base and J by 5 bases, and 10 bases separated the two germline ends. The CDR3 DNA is TGCGCCAGCAGCCAAGCTCGCGACCGAGATACGCAGTATTTT. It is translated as CASSQARDRDTQYF.

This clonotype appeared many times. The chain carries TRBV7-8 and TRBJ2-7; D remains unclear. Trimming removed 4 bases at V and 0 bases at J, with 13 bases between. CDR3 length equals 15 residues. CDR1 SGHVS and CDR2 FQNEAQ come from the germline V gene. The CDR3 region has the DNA TGTGCCAGCAGCTCTTACTTTGGAAGCTCCTACGAGCAGTACTTC. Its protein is CASSSYFGSSYEQYF.

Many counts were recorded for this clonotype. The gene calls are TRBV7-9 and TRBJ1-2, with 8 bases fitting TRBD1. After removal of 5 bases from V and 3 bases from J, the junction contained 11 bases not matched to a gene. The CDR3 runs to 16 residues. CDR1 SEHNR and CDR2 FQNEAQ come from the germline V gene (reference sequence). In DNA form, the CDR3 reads TGTGCCAGCAGCCCTTGGACAGGGAAGCATGACTATGGCTACACCTTC. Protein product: CASSPWTGKHDYGYTF.

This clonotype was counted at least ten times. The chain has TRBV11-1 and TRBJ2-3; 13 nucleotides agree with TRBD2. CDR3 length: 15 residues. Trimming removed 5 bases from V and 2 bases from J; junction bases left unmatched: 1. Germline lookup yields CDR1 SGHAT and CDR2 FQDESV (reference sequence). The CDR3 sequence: CASSTSGRATDTQYF. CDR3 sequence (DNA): TGTGCCAGCAGCACTAGCGGGAGGGCCACAGATACGCAGTATTTT.

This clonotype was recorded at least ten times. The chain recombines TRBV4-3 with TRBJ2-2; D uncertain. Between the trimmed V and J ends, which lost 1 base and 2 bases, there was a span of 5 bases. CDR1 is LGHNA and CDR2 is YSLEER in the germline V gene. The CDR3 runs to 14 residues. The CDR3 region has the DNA TGCGCCAGCAGCCAAGGGTTTAACACCGGGGAGCTGTTTTTT. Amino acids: CASSQGFNTGELFF.

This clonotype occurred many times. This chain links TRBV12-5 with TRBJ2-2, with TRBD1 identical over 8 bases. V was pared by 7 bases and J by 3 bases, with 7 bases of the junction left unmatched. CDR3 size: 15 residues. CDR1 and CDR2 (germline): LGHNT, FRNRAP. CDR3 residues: CASDPTGEDTGELFF. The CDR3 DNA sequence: TGTGCTAGTGACCCGACAGGGGAGGACACCGGGGAGCTGTTTTTT.

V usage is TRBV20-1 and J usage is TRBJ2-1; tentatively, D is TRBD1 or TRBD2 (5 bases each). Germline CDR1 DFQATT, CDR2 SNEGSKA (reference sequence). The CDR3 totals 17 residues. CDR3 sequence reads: CCVWGRALGVSYNEQFF. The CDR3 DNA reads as TGCTGCGTCTGGGGAAGGGCGCTGGGGGTCTCCTACAATGAGCAGTTCTTC.

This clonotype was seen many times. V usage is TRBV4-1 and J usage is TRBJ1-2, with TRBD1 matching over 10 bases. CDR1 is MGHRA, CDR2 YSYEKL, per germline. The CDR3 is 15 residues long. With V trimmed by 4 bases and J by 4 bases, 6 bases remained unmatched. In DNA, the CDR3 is TGCGCCAGCAGCCGAGACAGGGGGCAGCGCTATGGCTACACCTTC. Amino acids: CASSRDRGQRYGYTF.

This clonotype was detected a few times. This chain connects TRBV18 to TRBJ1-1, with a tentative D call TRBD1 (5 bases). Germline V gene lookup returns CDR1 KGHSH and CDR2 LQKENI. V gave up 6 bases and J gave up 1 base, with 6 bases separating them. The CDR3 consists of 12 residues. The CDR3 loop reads CASSGGNTEAFF. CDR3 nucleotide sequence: TGTGCCAGCTCGGGGGGGAACACTGAAGCTTTCTTT.

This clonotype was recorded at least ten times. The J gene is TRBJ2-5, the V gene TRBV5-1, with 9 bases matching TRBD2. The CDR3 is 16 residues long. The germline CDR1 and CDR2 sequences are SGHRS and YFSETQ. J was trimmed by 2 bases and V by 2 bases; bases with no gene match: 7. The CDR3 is CASSFILAGPQETQYF. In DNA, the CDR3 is TGCGCCAGCAGCTTCATCCTAGCGGGGCCACAAGAGACCCAGTACTTC.

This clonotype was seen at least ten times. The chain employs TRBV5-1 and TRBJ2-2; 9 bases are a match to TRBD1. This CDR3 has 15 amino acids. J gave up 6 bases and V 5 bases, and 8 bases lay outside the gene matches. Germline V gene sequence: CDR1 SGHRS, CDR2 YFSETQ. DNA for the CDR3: TGCGCCAGCAGTGAGAGACAGGGGGAGGCCGGGGAGCTGTTTTTT. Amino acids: CASSERQGEAGELFF.

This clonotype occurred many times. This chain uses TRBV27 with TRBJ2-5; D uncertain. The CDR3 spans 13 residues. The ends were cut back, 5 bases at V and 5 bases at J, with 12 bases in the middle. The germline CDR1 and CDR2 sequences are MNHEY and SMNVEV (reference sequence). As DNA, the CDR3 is TGTGCCAGCAGTCCTATAGAGAAGGAGACCCAGTACTTC. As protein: CASSPIEKETQYF.

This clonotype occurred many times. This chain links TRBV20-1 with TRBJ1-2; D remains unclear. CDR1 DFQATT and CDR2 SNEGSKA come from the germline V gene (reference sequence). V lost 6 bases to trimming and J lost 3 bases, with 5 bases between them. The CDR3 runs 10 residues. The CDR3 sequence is CSAGDYGYTF. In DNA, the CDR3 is TGCAGTGCCGGGGACTATGGCTACACCTTC.

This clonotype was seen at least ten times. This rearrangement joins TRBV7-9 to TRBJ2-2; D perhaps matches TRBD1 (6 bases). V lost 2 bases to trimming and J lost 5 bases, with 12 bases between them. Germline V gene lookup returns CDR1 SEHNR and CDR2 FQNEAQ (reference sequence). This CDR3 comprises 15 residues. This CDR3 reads CASSLLIGGTGELFF. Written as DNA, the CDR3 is TGTGCCAGCAGCTTATTAATAGGGGGAACCGGGGAGCTGTTTTTT. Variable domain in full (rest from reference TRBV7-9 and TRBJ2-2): DTGVSQNPRHKITKRGQNVTFRCDPISEHNRLYWYRQTLGQGPEFLTYFQNEAQLEKSRLLSDRFSAERPKGSFSTLEIQRTEQGDSAMYLCASSLLIGGTGELFFGEGSRLTVL.

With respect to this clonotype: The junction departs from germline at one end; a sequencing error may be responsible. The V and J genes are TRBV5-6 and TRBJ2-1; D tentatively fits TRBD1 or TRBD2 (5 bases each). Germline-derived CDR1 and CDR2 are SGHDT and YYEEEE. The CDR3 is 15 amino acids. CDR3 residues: CARSLGVFSYNEQFF. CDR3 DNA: TGTGCCAGGAGCTTGGGGGTCTTCTCCTACAATGAGCAGTTCTTC.

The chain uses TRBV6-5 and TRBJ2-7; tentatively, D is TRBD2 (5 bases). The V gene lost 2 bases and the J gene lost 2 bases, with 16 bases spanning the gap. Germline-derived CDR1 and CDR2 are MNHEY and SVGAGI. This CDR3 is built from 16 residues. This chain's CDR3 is CASSYGDERWTYEQYF. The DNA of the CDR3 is TGTGCCAGCAGTTACGGGGATGAGCGGTGGACCTACGAGCAGTACTTC.

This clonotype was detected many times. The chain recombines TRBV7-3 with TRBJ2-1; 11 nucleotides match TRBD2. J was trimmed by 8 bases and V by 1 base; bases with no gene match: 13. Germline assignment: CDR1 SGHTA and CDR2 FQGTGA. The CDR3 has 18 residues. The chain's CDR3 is CASSLKPRLAGTMDEQFF. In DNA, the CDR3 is TGTGCCAGCAGCTTAAAACCGAGACTAGCGGGAACAATGGATGAGCAGTTCTTC.

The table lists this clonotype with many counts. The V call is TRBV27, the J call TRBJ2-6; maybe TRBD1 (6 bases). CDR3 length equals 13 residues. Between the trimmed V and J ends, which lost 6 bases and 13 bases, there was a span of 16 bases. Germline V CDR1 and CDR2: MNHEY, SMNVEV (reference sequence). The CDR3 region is CASSPGTFTVLTF. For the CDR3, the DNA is TGTGCCAGCAGCCCCGGGACATTTACTGTCCTGACTTTC.

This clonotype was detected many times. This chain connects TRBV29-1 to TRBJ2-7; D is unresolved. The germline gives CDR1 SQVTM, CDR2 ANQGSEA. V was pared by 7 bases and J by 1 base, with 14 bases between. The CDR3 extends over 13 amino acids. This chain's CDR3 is CSAGNGFSYEQYF. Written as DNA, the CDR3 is TGCAGCGCCGGTAACGGCTTTTCCTACGAGCAGTACTTC.

This CDR3 is CASSSLNQPQHF. CDR3 bases: TGTGCCAGCAGCTCCCTAAATCAGCCCCAGCATTTT. J is TRBJ1-5 and V is TRBV5-6, with unresolved D. The V gene lost 3 bases and the J gene lost 4 bases, with 5 bases spanning the gap. The germline CDR1 and CDR2 sequences are SGHDT and YYEEEE. The CDR3 has 12 residues.

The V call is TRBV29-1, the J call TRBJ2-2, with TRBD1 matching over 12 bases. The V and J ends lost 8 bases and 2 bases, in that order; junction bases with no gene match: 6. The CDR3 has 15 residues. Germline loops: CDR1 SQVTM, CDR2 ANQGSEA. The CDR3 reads CSFWGQGANTGELFF. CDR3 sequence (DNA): TGCAGCTTTTGGGGACAGGGGGCCAACACCGGGGAGCTGTTTTTT.

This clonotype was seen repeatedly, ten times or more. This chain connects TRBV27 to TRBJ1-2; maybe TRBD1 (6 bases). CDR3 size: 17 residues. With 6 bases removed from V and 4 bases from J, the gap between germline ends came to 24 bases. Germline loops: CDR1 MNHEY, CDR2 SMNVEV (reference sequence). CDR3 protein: CASSPMGAGVKIYGYTF. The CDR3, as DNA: TGTGCCAGCAGCCCAATGGGGGCAGGGGTTAAAATCTATGGCTACACCTTC.